A selection of T cell receptor beta chains follows, all from one sample in a study of cytomegalovirus exposure and HLA in healthy donors. The table came from immunoSEQ multiplex PCR; TCRdb's copy has only in-frame clones and leaves some out. The sample includes under 250,000 clones, around 90% of them seen just once. Input material: PBMCs. Receptors originate from a woman younger than 35 in good health and CMV-seropositive. The conserved cysteine and the conserved F or W are not part of the CDR3 here. D genes are given only for firm matches.

j_call | d_call | v_call | cdr3_aa
TRBJ2-3 | TRBD1 | TRBV25-1 | ASSEGQSSTDTQY
TRBJ2-7 | TRBD2 | TRBV9 | ASSVGSAGAPSYEQY
TRBJ2-7 | . | TRBV11-2 | ASAPTGTYEQY
TRBJ1-4 | . | TRBV11-2 | ASSPPGGTGEKLF
TRBJ1-5 | . | TRBV28 | ASSYRYSNQPQH
TRBJ2-1 | TRBD2 | TRBV2 | ASSETPGLAAYNEQF
TRBJ2-7 | . | TRBV27 | ASRDSSYEQY
TRBJ1-5 | . | TRBV7-9 | ASSLDLMFGVGGNQPQH
TRBJ2-7 | . | TRBV6-1 | ASSEARFSSYEQY
TRBJ1-5 | TRBD1 | TRBV25-1 | ASSERGDRGSNQPQH
TRBJ1-2 | TRBD1 | TRBV27 | ASSSVPGTDYGYT
TRBJ2-7 | . | TRBV14 | ASSFGQGIMYEQY
TRBJ2-1 | TRBD2 | TRBV7-9 | ASSLRAGGSSYNEQF
TRBJ2-7 | TRBD1 | TRBV6-1 | ASSEEGTGSYEQY
TRBJ1-2 | TRBD1 | TRBV18 | ASSPSPGQGVYGYT
TRBJ1-4 | . | TRBV5-1 | ASSLDRANEKLF
TRBJ2-7 | TRBD2 | TRBV29-1 | SAGTNSYEQY
TRBJ1-1 | . | TRBV6-5 | ASRQGTEAF
TRBJ2-1 | . | TRBV10-3 | AISGSEARYNEQF
TRBJ2-2 | TRBD2 | TRBV10-2 | ASSESSSGSTGELF
TRBJ2-7 | TRBD1 | TRBV7-9 | ASSFVGIGQGAYEQY
TRBJ1-4 | . | TRBV7-9 | ASSSPDTSNEKLF
TRBJ1-1 | TRBD1 | TRBV7-9 | ASSFSGGVGAF
TRBJ2-7 | TRBD2 | TRBV6-1 | ASSEAGREVPYEQY
TRBJ2-3 | TRBD2 | TRBV2 | ASNQASGSGTQY
TRBJ1-5 | TRBD1 | TRBV27 | ASSSQGAWEDGNQPQH
TRBJ2-1 | TRBD2 | TRBV7-9 | ASSPASGSREQF
TRBJ2-1 | TRBD2 | TRBV5-1 | ASAAGGGYNEQF
TRBJ2-5 | . | TRBV19 | ASSFGRETQY
TRBJ2-5 | . | TRBV11-2 | ASSLSVTQETQY
TRBJ2-2 | . | TRBV28 | ASRPQSTVANTGELF
TRBJ1-2 | TRBD1 | TRBV19 | ASNRGNYGYT
TRBJ2-1 | . | TRBV28 | ATQDSNEQF
TRBJ1-5 | . | TRBV5-1 | ASSPGPGDDWPQH
TRBJ1-1 | . | TRBV5-5 | ASSLGPGDMEAF
TRBJ2-1 | TRBD2 | TRBV5-4 | ASSQTAGADNEQF
TRBJ2-7 | TRBD2 | TRBV7-8 | ASSLARLAYEQY
TRBJ2-3 | TRBD2 | TRBV27 | ASRYSIAGGVNTQY
TRBJ1-1 | . | TRBV5-1 | ASSLLGPFGGTEAF
TRBJ2-3 | . | TRBV18 | ASSPVEFMVRGTDTQY
TRBJ2-7 | TRBD1 | TRBV5-4 | ASSLEDRGREQY
TRBJ2-3 | TRBD1 | TRBV6-5 | ASSHPGQVTDTQY
TRBJ1-4 | . | TRBV28 | ATMGGSTNEKLF
TRBJ2-7 | . | TRBV20-1 | RAWDNYEQY
TRBJ1-1 | . | TRBV4-1 | ASSQIDGNTEAF
TRBJ2-3 | TRBD1 | TRBV7-3 | ASSLHGQGTRTDTQY
TRBJ1-1 | TRBD1 | TRBV4-1 | ASSQGGQGRKNTEAF
TRBJ1-1 | . | TRBV5-1 | ASGQGSGTEAF
TRBJ2-7 | . | TRBV4-1 | ASSQERGGNYEQY
TRBJ2-3 | TRBD1 | TRBV4-2 | ASSHTGGIAEFGQY
TRBJ1-2 | . | TRBV6-1 | ASSEFTGMSYGYT
TRBJ2-7 | TRBD1 | TRBV28 | ASIAGRGREQY
TRBJ1-4 | . | TRBV11-2 | ASSAGQFTATNEKLF
TRBJ1-1 | TRBD1 | TRBV4-1 | ASSQEQGTGLEAF
TRBJ1-5 | . | TRBV2 | ASSVAELQPQH
TRBJ1-3 | . | TRBV9 | ASGLHGSSGNTIY
TRBJ2-2 | . | TRBV7-8 | ASSPNRATGELF
TRBJ1-2 | TRBD1 | TRBV6-5 | ASSYGQGDGYT